The clone carrying this T cell receptor (beta chain) was observed at least ten times. The antigen is unknown. This sample was taken from a study of T cells in Graves' hyperthyroidism and ophthalmopathy. General observations from the study: A 13 V-J model separated ophthalmopathy from stable hyperthyroidism. Most thyroid-expanded clonotypes above 0.001 were also found in blood.

The germline V and J ends were trimmed by 3 bases and 6 bases, with 15 bases remaining between them. The CDR3 length is 16 residues. Germline loops: CDR1 MDHEN, CDR2 SYDVKM. The TCR beta CDR3 regions underwent amplification using RNA transcripts as the source. First-round RT-PCR targeting the TCR CDR3 was performed with the HTBI primer set. TCRdb re-called the multiplex PCR reads with MiXCR, one entry per CDR3 protein. The sample contains approximately 600,000 distinct CDR3 sequences, more than 11% of which appear only once. The study enrolled patients aged 18 to 65 with newly diagnosed hyperthyroidism of under 2 months' duration. Diagnoses used clinical symptoms, serum thyroxine and TRAb, thyroid ultrasound and orbital computed tomography.

The sequence was obtained from a woman aged 30 to 39 with Graves' hyperthyroidism that later progressed to Graves' ophthalmopathy. Sequencing was performed on blood. The chain has TRBV28 and TRBJ1-6, with a tentative D call TRBD1 (5 bases). The CDR3 sequence is CASSFPGLRGNSPLHF. DNA of the CDR3: TGTGCCAGCAGTTTTCCGGGGCTGAGGGGTAATTCACCCCTCCACTTT.